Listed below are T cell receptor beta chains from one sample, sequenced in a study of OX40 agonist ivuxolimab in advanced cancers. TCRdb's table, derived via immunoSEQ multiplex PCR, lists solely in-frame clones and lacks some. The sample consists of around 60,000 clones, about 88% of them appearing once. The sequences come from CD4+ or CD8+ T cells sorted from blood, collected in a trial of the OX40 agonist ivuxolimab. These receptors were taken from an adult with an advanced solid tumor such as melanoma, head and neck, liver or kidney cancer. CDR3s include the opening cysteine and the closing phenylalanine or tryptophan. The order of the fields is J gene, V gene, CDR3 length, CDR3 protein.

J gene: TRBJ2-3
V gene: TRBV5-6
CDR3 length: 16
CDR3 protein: CASSSKEASLTDTQYF

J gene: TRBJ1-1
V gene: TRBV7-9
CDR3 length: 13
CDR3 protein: CASTRGLNTEAFF

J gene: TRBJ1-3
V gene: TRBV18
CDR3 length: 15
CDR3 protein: CASSPPVGDGNTIYF

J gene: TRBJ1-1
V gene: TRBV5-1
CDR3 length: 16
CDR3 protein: CASSPGTGGVNTEAFF

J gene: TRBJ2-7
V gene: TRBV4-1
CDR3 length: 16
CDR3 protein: CASSQDLVSVPYEQYF

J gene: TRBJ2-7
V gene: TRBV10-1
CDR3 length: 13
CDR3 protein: CASSEHLSYEQYF

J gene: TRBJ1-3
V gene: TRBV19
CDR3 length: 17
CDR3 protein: CASSIRQLTDSGNTIYF

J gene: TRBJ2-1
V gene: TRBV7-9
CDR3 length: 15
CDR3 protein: CASSFQASGYNEQFF

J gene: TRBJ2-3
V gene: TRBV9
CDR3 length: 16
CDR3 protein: CASSVVGDDRTDTQYF

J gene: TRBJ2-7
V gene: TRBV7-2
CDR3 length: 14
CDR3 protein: CASSPSGGRYEQYF

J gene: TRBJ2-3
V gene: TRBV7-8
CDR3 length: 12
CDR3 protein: CASSLEGHTQYF

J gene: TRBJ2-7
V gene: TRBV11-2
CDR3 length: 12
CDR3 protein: CASSLGSYEQYF

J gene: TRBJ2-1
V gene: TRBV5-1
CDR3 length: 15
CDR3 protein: CASSSTSGRGDEQFF

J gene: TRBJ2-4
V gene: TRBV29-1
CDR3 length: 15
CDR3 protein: CSVGGQNIAKNIQYF

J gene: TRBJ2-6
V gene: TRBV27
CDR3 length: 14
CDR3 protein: CATGLVAGANVLTF

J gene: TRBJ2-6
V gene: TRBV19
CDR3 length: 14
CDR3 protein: CASSLGEVANVLTF